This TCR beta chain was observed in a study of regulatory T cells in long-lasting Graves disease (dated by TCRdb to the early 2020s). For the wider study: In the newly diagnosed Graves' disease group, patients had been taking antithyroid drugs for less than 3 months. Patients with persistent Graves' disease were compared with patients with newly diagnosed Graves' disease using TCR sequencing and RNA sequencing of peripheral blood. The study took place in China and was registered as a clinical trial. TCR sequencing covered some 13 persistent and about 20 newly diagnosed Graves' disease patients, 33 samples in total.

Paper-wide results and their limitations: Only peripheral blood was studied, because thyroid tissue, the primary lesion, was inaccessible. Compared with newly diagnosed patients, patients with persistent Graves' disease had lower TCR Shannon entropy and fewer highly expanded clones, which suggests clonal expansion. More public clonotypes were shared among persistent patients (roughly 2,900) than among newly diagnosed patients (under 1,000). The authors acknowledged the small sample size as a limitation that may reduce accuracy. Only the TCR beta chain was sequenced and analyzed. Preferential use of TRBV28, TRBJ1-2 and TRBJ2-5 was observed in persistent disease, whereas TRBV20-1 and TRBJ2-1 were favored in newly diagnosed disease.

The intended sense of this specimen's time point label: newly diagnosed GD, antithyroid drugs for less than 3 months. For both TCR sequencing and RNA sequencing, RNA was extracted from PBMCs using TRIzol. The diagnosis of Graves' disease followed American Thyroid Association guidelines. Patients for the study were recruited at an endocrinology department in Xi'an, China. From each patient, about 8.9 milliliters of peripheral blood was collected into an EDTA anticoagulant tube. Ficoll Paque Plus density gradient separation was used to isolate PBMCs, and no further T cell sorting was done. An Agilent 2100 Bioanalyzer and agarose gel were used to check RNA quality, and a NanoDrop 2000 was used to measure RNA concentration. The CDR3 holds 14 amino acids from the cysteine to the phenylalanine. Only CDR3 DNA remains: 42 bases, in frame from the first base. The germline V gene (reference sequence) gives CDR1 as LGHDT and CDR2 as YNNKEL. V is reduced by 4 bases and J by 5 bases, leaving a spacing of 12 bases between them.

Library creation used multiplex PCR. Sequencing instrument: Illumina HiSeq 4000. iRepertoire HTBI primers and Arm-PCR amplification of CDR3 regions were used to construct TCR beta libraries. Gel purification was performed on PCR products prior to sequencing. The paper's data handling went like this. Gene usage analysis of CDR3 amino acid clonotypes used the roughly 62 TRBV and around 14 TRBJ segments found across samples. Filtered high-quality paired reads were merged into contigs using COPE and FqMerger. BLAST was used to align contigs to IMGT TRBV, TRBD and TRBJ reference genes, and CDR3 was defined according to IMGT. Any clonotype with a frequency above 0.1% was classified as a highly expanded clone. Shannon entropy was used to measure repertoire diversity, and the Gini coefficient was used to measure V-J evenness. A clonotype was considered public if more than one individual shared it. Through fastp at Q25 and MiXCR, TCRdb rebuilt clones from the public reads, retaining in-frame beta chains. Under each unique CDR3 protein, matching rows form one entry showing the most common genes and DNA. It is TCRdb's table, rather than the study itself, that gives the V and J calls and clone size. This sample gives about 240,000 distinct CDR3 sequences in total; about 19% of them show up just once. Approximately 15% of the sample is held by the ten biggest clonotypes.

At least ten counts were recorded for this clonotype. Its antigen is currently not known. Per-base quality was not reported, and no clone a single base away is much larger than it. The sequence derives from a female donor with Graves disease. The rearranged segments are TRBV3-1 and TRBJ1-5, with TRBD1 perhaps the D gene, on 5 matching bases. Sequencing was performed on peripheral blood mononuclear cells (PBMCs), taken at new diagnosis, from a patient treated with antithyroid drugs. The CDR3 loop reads CASSRGRVDQPQHF. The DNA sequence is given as TGTGCCAGCAGCCGCGGCAGGGTAGATCAGCCCCAGCATTTT.